This T cell receptor (beta chain) derives from a study of OX40 agonist ivuxolimab in advanced cancers. Study overall: All patients had ivuxolimab intravenously every 2 weeks at 0.01 to 10 mg/kg. Three partial responders included one hepatocellular carcinoma patient and two cutaneous melanoma patients.

The CDR3 is 14 amino acids. Trimming left V 1 base short and J 5 bases short, with 11 bases between. Germline V gene sequence: CDR1 MGHRA, CDR2 YSYEKL. Sequencing used immunoSEQ multiplex PCR; TCRdb keeps in-frame clones, though not all of them. In the table there are 45,000 or so clones, around 80% of which are singletons. The sampling schedule covered blood at baseline, cycle 4 day 1, and cycle 7 day 1. The chain is built from TRBV4-1 and TRBJ1-2; D is ambiguous. The TCR was taken from an adult with an advanced solid tumor such as melanoma, head and neck, liver or kidney cancer. The sample was CD4+ or CD8+ T cells sorted from blood, taken in a trial of the OX40 agonist ivuxolimab. In DNA, the CDR3 is TGCGCCAGCAGCCAAGTCCCCGGGGATTATGGCTACACCTTC. Amino acids: CASSQVPGDYGYTF.